These T cell receptor beta chains were read from a single sample in a study of T-cell reconstitution after alpha-beta-depleted transplantation in children. TCRdb re-analysed the PCR reads in MiXCR, keeping a single row per CDR3 protein. The table records about 500,000 distinct CDR3 sequences, about 31% of them present only once. This specimen consisted of PBMCs from the stem cell graft donor, obtained from the stem cell graft. Source of these receptors: a human donor who donated a stem cell graft to a child with aplastic anemia. CDR3s include the opening cysteine and the closing phenylalanine or tryptophan. A D gene is named only where the DNA matches it firmly.

TRBV29-1	NA	CSVGLTGNYGYTF
TRBV7-9	TRBD1	CASSPLTGFEYGYTF
TRBV12-3/TRBV12-4	NA	CASSLTSHYNEQFF
TRBV4-2	NA	CASSPPGATNEKLFF
TRBV29-1	TRBD1	CSARTGAAYNEQFF
TRBV5-6	NA	CASSFGGGGHTGELFF
TRBV6-1	NA	CASSGSYRVESTDTQYF
TRBV20-1	TRBD2	CSAGRTSGTIEQYF
TRBV28	NA	CASSVQYNEQFF
TRBV12-3/TRBV12-4	NA	CASSRDYGYTF
TRBV20-1	TRBD2	CSARPGTSGSRTDTQYF
TRBV7-9	NA	CASSFNSADNQPQHF
TRBV7-2	NA	CASSRRATNEKLFF
TRBV7-3	NA	CASSQNRDYNEQFF
TRBV12-3/TRBV12-4	NA	CASTLIGDTQYF
TRBV20-1	NA	CMTGPPNSPLHF
TRBV6-1	NA	CASSDTGRIQETQYF
TRBV18	TRBD2	CASSPLAGQDNEQFF
TRBV20-1	NA	CSARGRGGGPGLNEQFF
TRBV6-2/TRBV6-3	NA	CASSSPLTGILGNEQFF
TRBV29-1	NA	CSVEPDTGPGHTYDTQYF
TRBV30	TRBD1	CAWRGTGGSITEAFF
TRBV7-2	TRBD1	CASSPDRGGNIQYF
TRBV25-1	NA	CASSEISPARNYGYTF
TRBV7-2	NA	CASSHQGGETQYF
TRBV29-1	NA	CSVDLSGRTYNEQFF
TRBV15	TRBD1	CATSGTGGDGGGYTF
TRBV30	TRBD2	CAWGPGGSRHEQYF
TRBV28	NA	CASRIRYTEAFF
TRBV5-1	TRBD1	CASSPTRTGVGTEAFF
TRBV29-1	NA	CSVVGGAPYNEQFF
TRBV19	NA	CASTPVGSTDTQYF
TRBV29-1	NA	CSVEELGTDTQYF
TRBV5-1	NA	CASSPPGNNEQFF
TRBV4-3	NA	CASSQDYVGLGEKLFF
TRBV6-5	NA	CASSYDGISTDTQYF
TRBV12-3/TRBV12-4	NA	CASSLSPQNTEAFF
TRBV20-1	NA	CSARAYTNQPQHF
TRBV29-1	NA	CSVGQTSGNTIYF
TRBV29-1	NA	CSVVSSPGTEAFF
TRBV5-1	NA	CASRGERSANTGELFF
TRBV7-7	NA	CASSLASGVNEQFF
TRBV30	NA	CAWRYGGFNTEAFF
TRBV7-9	TRBD2	CASSLSTSGKETQYF
TRBV20-1	TRBD2	CSASPPTGTSGSYEQYF
TRBV10-3	NA	CAISESGVPNTEAFF
TRBV20-1	NA	CSARRPAASSYNEQFF
TRBV29-1	NA	CSVLGGELFF